The rows below give T cell receptor beta chains drawn from one sample of a study of blood T cell repertoires in COVID-19. Generated by immunoSEQ multiplex PCR, the TCRdb table keeps only in-frame clones and is missing some. Of 200,000 to 250,000 clones listed, roughly 88% are singletons. Source material: PBMCs or T cells enriched from blood (not recorded which). These receptors originate from a woman aged 25 to 39 who had been exposed to COVID-19. Each CDR3 is given with its conserved first and last residue. Each record gives: V gene, CDR3 length, J gene, D gene, clone size, CDR3 DNA, CDR3 protein. A D gene is named only where the DNA matches it firmly. Some rows have no size entry. The others give once, few or many, or a class for an expanded clone.

TRBV15,18,TRBJ2-1,TRBD2,-,TGTGCCACCAGCAGAGATCGAACTAGCGGGAGGGCCATCTATGAGCAGTTCTTC,CATSRDRTSGRAIYEQFF
TRBV9,14,TRBJ1-5,-,few,TGTGCCAGCAGCGTAGGGGAAGGGGTTCAGCCCCAGCATTTT,CASSVGEGVQPQHF
TRBV18,15,TRBJ2-7,-,-,TGTGCCAGCTCACCAGGAAGCGGATCCCCCTACGAGCAGTACTTC,CASSPGSGSPYEQYF
TRBV7-2,14,TRBJ2-7,TRBD2,-,TGTGCCAGCAGCCTAAGCGGGAGGGCCGGCGAGCAGTACTTC,CASSLSGRAGEQYF
TRBV19,15,TRBJ1-6,TRBD1,-,TGTGCCAGTAGTACCGACAGGGACCATAATTCACCCCTCCACTTT,CASSTDRDHNSPLHF
TRBV9,16,TRBJ2-1,TRBD2,-,TGTGCCAGCCGCGGGGGACTAGCGGGAGGGGGCGATGAGCAGTTCTTC,CASRGGLAGGGDEQFF
TRBV5-5,15,TRBJ2-7,-,-,TGTGCCAGCAGCTGGCCGGTTGGAGGCCCCTACGAGCAGTACTTC,CASSWPVGGPYEQYF
TRBV28,15,TRBJ2-7,-,-,TGTGCCAGCAGTGCCAGCGATCAGTATTCCTACGAGCAGTACTTC,CASSASDQYSYEQYF
TRBV12-3/TRBV12-4,13,TRBJ1-5,-,few,TGTGCCAGCAGTTTGGCCGGCAATCAGCCCCAGCATTTT,CASSLAGNQPQHF
TRBV5-1,15,TRBJ1-2,-,-,TGCGCCAGCAGCTTGGCCTCGGCGGTCGAGGGTGGCTACACCTTC,CASSLASAVEGGYTF
TRBV19,17,TRBJ1-2,TRBD1,-,TGTGCCAGTAGTAGAAGGCTAGGGACAGCTCGAGGGGATGGCTACACCTTC,CASSRRLGTARGDGYTF
TRBV5-4,16,TRBJ2-1,TRBD2,-,TGTGCCAGCAGCTTCCCGGGACTAGCGGGAGGTCATGAGCAGTTCTTC,CASSFPGLAGGHEQFF
TRBV5-1,17,TRBJ2-1,TRBD2,-,TGCGCCAGCAGCTTGGCCTTAGCGGGAGGTTGGGGGGATGAGCAGTTCTTC,CASSLALAGGWGDEQFF
TRBV7-2,13,TRBJ1-1,-,-,TGTGCCAGCAGCTTAGCGGGGGGACGGCGGGCTTTCTTT,CASSLAGGRRAFF
TRBV28,15,TRBJ1-3,-,few,TGTGCCAGCAGTTTAATCAGGGCTGCTGGAAACACCATATATTTT,CASSLIRAAGNTIYF
TRBV5-1,14,TRBJ2-3,TRBD1,-,TGCGCCAGCAGCCCGACAGGGGTCACAGATACGCAGTATTTT,CASSPTGVTDTQYF
TRBV19,18,TRBJ1-5,TRBD1,many,TGTGCCAGTAGTATTCTGGACAGGGCGGCGGGTGGCGATCAGCCCCAGCATTTT,CASSILDRAAGGDQPQHF
TRBV6-5,15,TRBJ1-6,-,-,TGTGCCAGCAGTTACTCCCAGGCCCGGGGAAGGGCCCTCCACTTT,CASSYSQARGRALHF
TRBV28,15,TRBJ2-7,-,-,TGTGCCAGCAAGTTAAACGTGGAGCGGAGTTACGAGCAGTACTTC,CASKLNVERSYEQYF
TRBV11-2,13,TRBJ2-7,-,-,TGTGCCAGCAGCCCCAACAGGGCTGGCGAGCAGTACTTC,CASSPNRAGEQYF
TRBV3-1/TRBV3-2,17,TRBJ2-7,TRBD2,few,TGTGCCAGCAGCCAAGAGGCCCAAGCGGGAGGTTTTGGGGAGCAGTACTTC,CASSQEAQAGGFGEQYF
TRBV30,14,TRBJ2-3,TRBD2,-,TGTGCCTGGAGTCTAGCGGGAGAATTAGATACGCAGTATTTT,CAWSLAGELDTQYF
TRBV5-1,15,TRBJ1-6,-,-,TGCGCCAGCAGCTTGGGGACAGCCTATAATTCACCCCTCCACTTT,CASSLGTAYNSPLHF
TRBV23-1,14,TRBJ1-2,-,-,TGCGCCAGCAGTCAACCTCCGGTAATACGCGGCTACACCTTC,CASSQPPVIRGYTF
TRBV11-2,17,TRBJ2-5,TRBD2,-,TGTGCCAGCAGCTTAGGCCTAGCGGGAGGAGGACAAGAGACCCAGTACTTC,CASSLGLAGGGQETQYF
TRBV27,13,TRBJ2-5,TRBD1,-,TGTGCCAGCAGTTGGGACAGGGAGGAGACCCAGTACTTC,CASSWDREETQYF
TRBV11-2,13,TRBJ1-2,-,-,TGTGCCAGCAGCCACCTAGTCGATCCCGGCTACACCTTC,CASSHLVDPGYTF
TRBV21-1,16,TRBJ2-7,-,-,TGTGCCAGCAGCAAAGCCCCCTACCACCGGGGAGCGGGGCAGTACTTC,CASSKAPYHRGAGQYF
TRBV2,16,TRBJ2-3,TRBD2,-,TGTGCCAGCAGCCGTGATCTACTAGCGGGCACAGATACGCAGTATTTT,CASSRDLLAGTDTQYF
TRBV30,14,TRBJ1-3,TRBD1,-,TGTGCCTGGACCGGGACAGGGACTGGAAACACCATATATTTT,CAWTGTGTGNTIYF
TRBV11-3,17,TRBJ2-3,TRBD2,-,TGTGCCAGCAGCTTAGGCACTGGAGGGAGGGCGTCAGATACGCAGTATTTT,CASSLGTGGRASDTQYF
TRBV6-5,15,TRBJ1-5,-,-,TGTGCCAGCAGCCAGACGACAGGCGGCAATCAGCCCCAGCATTTT,CASSQTTGGNQPQHF
TRBV4-1,15,TRBJ2-2,-,once,TGCGCCAGCAGCCAAGGTCAGGCGAGCACCGGGGAGCTGTTTTTT,CASSQGQASTGELFF
TRBV9,13,TRBJ2-7,-,-,TGTGCCAGCAGCGTAGGGGCAATCCACGAGCAGTACTTC,CASSVGAIHEQYF
TRBV7-3,22,TRBJ1-5,TRBD1,-,TGTGCCAGCAGCCCAAAGGGAGGTACTCCGGGACAGGGGCGTATCGACAATCAGCCCCAGCATTTT,CASSPKGGTPGQGRIDNQPQHF
TRBV19,16,TRBJ2-1,TRBD2,-,TGTGCCAGTAGTGGAGGGACTAGCGGGAACATCCACTCGCAGTTCTTC,CASSGGTSGNIHSQFF
TRBV7-9,15,TRBJ2-5,TRBD2,-,TGTGCCAGCAGCTCTCGACTAGCGGTCCAAGAGACCCAGTACTTC,CASSSRLAVQETQYF
TRBV12-3/TRBV12-4,13,TRBJ1-5,-,once,TGTGCCAGCAGGAGAAATAGCAATCAGCCCCAGCATTTT,CASRRNSNQPQHF
TRBV9,13,TRBJ2-1,TRBD2,few,TGTGCCAGCAGCGGCACTAGCGACAATGAGCAGTTCTTC,CASSGTSDNEQFF
TRBV13,15,TRBJ2-7,TRBD2,-,TGTGCCAGCAGCTTAGGTAGCGGGTTCTCCTACGAGCAGTACTTC,CASSLGSGFSYEQYF
TRBV19,12,TRBJ1-1,-,few,TGTGCCAGTAGTGTAACAGACTATGAAGCTTTCTTT,CASSVTDYEAFF
TRBV7-2,16,TRBJ2-1,-,-,TGTGCCAGCAGCTTATTGGGCCAGACTAGCTACAATGAGCAGTTCTTC,CASSLLGQTSYNEQFF
TRBV3-1/TRBV3-2,13,TRBJ1-3,-,-,TGTGCCAGCAGCCAACCCCAGGGTTACACCATATATTTT,CASSQPQGYTIYF
TRBV10-3,13,TRBJ2-5,-,-,TGTGCCATCGCCCTGGGGGGGCTGGAGACCCAGTACTTC,CAIALGGLETQYF
TRBV29-1,16,TRBJ2-1,TRBD2,-,TGCAGCGTCGAAGGGACTAGCGGGAGCCTGGGCAATGAGCAGTTCTTC,CSVEGTSGSLGNEQFF
TRBV5-4,16,TRBJ2-7,TRBD2,-,TGTGCCAGCAGCCCCCGGACTAGCGGGATCCCCTACGAGCAGTACTTC,CASSPRTSGIPYEQYF
TRBV12-3/TRBV12-4,11,TRBJ2-1,-,-,TGTGCCAGCACCCTCAAGAGTGAGCAGTTCTTC,CASTLKSEQFF
TRBV11-2,16,TRBJ1-1,-,-,TGTGCCAGCAGCTCCTTCGGGGGGGTGGCTATTGTTGAAGCTTTCTTT,CASSSFGGVAIVEAFF
TRBV2,14,TRBJ2-7,TRBD2,once,TGTGCCAGCGGGCCGGGACTAGCGTTCTACGAGCAGTACTTC,CASGPGLAFYEQYF
TRBV15,13,TRBJ1-2,-,many,TGTGCCACCACCAACAGGACTAACTATGGCTACACCTTC,CATTNRTNYGYTF
TRBV19,13,TRBJ2-7,-,-,TGTGCCAGTAGTTTCGGCGGGTCCTACGAGCAGTACTTC,CASSFGGSYEQYF
TRBV2,14,TRBJ1-5,-,-,TGTGCCAGCAGGCAACAGGGTAGCAATCAGCCCCAGCATTTT,CASRQQGSNQPQHF
TRBV11-2,15,TRBJ1-1,TRBD1,-,TGTGCCAGCAGCTTAGGAGACAGGGACAACACTGAAGCTTTCTTT,CASSLGDRDNTEAFF
TRBV7-3,15,TRBJ2-1,TRBD2,-,TGTGCCAGCAGACGGACTAGCGGGAGAGGTGATGAGCAGTTCTTC,CASRRTSGRGDEQFF
TRBV27,14,TRBJ2-7,TRBD2,-,TGTGCCAGCAGTTCGTTAGCGGGCCACTACGAGCAGTACTTC,CASSSLAGHYEQYF
TRBV3-1/TRBV3-2,19,TRBJ2-3,TRBD2,-,TGTGCCAGCAGCCAAGAACCTAGCGGGAGGGGTCGTGAGACAGATACGCAGTATTTT,CASSQEPSGRGRETDTQYF
TRBV5-1,13,TRBJ2-1,TRBD1,-,TGCGCCAGCAGCTTGGGCAGACAGGGTGAGCAGTTCTTC,CASSLGRQGEQFF